The clone carrying this T cell receptor beta chain was recorded a few times. This sample is part of a study of T-cell reconstitution after alpha-beta-depleted transplantation in children. The TCRbeta library was prepared with unique molecular identifiers. MiXCR, run by TCRdb on the PCR reads, gives a single entry per CDR3 protein. This table holds approximately 350,000 distinct CDR3 sequences, about 9.3% found once. The TCR was taken from a human donor who donated a stem cell graft to a child with acute lymphoblastic leukemia. The material sequenced was PBMCs from the stem cell graft donor, taken from the stem cell graft.

CDR3 nucleotide sequence: TGTGCCAGCAGCGACCCTTTAGCGGGACAAGAGACCCAGTACTTC. It yields the protein CASSDPLAGQETQYF. This chain connects TRBV9 to TRBJ2-5; 8 bases are a match to TRBD2. Germline lookup yields CDR1 SGDLS and CDR2 YYNGEE. This CDR3 comprises 15 residues. Trimming removed 3 bases from V and 2 bases from J; junction bases left unmatched: 6. The full variable domain, in which reference TRBV9 and TRBJ2-5 provide the parts outside the CDR3, is DSGVTQTPKHLITATGQRVTLRCSPRSGDLSVYWYQQSLDQGLQFLIQYYNGEERAKGNILERFSAQQFPDLHSELNLSSLELGDSALYFCASSDPLAGQETQYFGPGTRLLVL.